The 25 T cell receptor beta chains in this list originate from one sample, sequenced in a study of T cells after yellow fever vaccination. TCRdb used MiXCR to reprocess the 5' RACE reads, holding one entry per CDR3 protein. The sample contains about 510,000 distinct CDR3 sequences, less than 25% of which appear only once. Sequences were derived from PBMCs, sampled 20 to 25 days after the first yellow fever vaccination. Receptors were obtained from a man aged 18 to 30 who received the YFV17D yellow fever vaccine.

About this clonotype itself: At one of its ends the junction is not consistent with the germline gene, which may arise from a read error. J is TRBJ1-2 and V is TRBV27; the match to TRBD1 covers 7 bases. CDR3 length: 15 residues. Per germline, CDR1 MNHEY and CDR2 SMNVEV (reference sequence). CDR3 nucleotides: TGTACCAGCAGTCACCGACAGGGTGCTAACTATGGCTACACCTTC. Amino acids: CTSSHRQGANYGYTF.

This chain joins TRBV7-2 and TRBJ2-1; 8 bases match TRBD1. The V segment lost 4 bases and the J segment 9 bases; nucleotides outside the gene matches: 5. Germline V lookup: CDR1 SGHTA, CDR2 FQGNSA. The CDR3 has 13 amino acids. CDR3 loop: CASSSRTGTEQFF. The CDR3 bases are TGTGCCAGCAGCTCCCGGACAGGGACTGAGCAGTTCTTC.

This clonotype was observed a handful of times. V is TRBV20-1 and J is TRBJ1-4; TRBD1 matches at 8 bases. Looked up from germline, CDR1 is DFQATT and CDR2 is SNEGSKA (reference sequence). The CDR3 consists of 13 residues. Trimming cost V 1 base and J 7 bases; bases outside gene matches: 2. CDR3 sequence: CSARATGGEKLFF. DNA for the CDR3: TGCAGTGCTAGAGCTACAGGGGGTGAAAAACTGTTTTTT.

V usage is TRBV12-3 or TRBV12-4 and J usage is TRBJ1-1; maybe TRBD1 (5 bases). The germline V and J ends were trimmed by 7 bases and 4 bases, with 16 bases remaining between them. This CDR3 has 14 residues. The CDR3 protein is CASTNSGGRTEAFF. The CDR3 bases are TGTGCCAGCACCAACAGCGGGGGTCGCACTGAAGCTTTCTTT.

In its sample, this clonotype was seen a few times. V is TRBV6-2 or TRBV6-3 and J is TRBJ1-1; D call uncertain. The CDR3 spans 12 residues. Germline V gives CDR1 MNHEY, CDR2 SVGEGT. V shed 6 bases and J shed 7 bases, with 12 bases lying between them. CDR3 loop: CASRTRTGEAFF. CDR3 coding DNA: TGTGCCAGCAGGACCAGGACTGGTGAAGCTTTCTTT.

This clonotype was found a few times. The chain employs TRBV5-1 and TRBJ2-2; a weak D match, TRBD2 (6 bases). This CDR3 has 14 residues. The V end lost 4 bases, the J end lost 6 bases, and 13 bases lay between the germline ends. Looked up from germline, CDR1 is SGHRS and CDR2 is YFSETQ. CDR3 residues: CASSHGGRSGELFF. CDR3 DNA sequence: TGCGCCAGCAGCCATGGAGGGAGGTCCGGGGAGCTGTTTTTT.

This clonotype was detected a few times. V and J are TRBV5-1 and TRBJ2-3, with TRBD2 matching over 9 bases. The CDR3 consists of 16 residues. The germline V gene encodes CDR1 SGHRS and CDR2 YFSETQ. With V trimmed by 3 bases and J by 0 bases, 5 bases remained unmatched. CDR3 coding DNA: TGCGCCAGCAGCTCCCCTAGCGGGGTGAGCACAGATACGCAGTATTTT. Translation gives CASSSPSGVSTDTQYF. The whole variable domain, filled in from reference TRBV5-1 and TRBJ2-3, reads KAGVTQTPRYLIKTRGQQVTLSCSPISGHRSVSWYQQTPGQGLQFLFEYFSETQRNKGNFPGRFSGRQFSNSRSEMNVSTLELGDSALYLCASSSPSGVSTDTQYFGPGTRLTVL.

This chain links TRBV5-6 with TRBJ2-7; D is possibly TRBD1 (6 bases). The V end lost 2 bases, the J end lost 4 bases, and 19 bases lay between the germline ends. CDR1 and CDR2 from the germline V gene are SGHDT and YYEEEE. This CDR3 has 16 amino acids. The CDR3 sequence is CASSLVGASSSYEQYV. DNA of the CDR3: TGTGCCAGCAGCTTAGTGGGGGCCTCCAGTTCTTACGAGCAGTACGTC.

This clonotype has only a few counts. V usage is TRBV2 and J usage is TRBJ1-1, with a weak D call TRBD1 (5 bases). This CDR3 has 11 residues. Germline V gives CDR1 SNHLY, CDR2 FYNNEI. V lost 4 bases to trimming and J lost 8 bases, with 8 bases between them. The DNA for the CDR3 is TGTGCCAGCAGTGTCCGGACAGAAGCTTTCTTT. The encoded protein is CASSVRTEAFF.

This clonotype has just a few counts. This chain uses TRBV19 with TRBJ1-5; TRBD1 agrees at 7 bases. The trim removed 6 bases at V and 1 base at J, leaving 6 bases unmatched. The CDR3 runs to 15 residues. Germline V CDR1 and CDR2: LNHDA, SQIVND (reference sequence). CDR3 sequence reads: CASRNRGLSNQPQHF. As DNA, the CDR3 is TGTGCCAGTAGGAACAGGGGTTTAAGCAATCAGCCCCAGCATTTT.

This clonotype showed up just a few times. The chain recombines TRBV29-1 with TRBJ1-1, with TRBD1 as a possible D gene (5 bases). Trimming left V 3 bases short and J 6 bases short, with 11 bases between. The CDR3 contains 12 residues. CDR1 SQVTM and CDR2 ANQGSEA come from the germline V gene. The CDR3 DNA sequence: TGCAGCGTTGATCCGGGGGGACCTGAAGCTTTCTTT. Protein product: CSVDPGGPEAFF.

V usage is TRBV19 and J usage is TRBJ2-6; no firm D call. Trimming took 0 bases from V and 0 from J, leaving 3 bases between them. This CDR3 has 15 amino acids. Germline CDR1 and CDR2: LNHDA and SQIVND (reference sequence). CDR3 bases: TGTGCCAGTAGTATAGACGGCTCTGGGGCCAACGTCCTGACTTTC. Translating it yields CASSIDGSGANVLTF.

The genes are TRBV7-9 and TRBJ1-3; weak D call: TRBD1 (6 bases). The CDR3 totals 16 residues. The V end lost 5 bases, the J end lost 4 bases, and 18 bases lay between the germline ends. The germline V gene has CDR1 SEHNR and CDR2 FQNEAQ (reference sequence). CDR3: CASSLGLTGNGNTIYF. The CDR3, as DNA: TGTGCCAGCAGCCTGGGGTTAACAGGGAACGGAAACACCATATATTTT.

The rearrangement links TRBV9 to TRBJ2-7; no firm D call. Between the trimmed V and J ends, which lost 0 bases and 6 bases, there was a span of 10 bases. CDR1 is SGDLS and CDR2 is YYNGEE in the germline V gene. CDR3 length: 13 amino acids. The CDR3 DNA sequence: TGTGCCAGCAGCGTAGTGGCCAGTAGCGAGCAGTACTTC. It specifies CASSVVASSEQYF.

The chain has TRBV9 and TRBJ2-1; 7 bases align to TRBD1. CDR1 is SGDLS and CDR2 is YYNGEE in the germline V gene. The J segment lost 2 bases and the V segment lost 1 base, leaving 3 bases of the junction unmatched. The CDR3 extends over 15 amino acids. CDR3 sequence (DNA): TGTGCCAGCAGCGTAAGAACAGGGGCCTACAATGAGCAGTTCTTC. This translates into CASSVRTGAYNEQFF.

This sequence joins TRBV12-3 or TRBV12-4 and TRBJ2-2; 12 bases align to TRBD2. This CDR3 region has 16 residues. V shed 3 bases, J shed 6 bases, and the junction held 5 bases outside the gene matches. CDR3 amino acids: CASSFTSGGFAGELFF. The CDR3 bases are TGTGCCAGCAGTTTCACTAGCGGGGGGTTCGCCGGGGAGCTGTTTTTT.

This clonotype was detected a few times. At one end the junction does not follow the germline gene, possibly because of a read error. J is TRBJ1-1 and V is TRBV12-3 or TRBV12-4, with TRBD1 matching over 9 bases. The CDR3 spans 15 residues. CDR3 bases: TGTGCCAGCAGTCCTGGGGACAGGGTGAAAACTGAAGCTTTCTTT. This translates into CASSPGDRVKTEAFF.

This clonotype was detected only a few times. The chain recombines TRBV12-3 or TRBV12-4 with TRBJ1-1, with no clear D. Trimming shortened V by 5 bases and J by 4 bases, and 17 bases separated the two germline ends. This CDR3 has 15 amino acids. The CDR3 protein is CASSGAGSMGTEAFF. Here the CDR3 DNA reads TGTGCCAGCAGTGGCGCGGGATCTATGGGCACTGAAGCTTTCTTT.

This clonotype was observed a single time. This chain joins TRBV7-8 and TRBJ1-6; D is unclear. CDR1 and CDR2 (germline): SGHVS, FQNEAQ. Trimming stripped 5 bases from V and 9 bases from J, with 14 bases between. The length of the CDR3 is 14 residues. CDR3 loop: CASSREGGVSPLHF. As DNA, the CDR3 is TGTGCCAGCAGCCGTGAGGGCGGAGTTTCACCCCTCCACTTT.

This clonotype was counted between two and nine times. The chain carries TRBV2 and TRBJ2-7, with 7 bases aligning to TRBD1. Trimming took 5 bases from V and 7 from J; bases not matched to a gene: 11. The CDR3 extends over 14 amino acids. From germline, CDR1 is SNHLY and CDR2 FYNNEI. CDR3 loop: CASSQSQGFVEQYF. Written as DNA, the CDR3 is TGTGCCAGCAGTCAATCACAGGGGTTCGTTGAGCAGTACTTC.

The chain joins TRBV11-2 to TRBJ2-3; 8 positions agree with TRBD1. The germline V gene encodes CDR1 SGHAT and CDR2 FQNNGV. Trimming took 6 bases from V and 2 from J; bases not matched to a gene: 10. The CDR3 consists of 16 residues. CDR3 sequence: CASSTTGTGVTDTQYF. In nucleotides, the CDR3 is TGTGCCAGCAGTACAACCGGGACAGGAGTCACAGATACGCAGTATTTT.

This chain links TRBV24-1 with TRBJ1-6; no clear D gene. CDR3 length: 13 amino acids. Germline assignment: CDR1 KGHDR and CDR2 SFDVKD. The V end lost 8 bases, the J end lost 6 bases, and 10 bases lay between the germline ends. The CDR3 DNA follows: TGTGCCACCACCCCGGGAGCTAATTCACCCCTCCACTTT. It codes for CATTPGANSPLHF.

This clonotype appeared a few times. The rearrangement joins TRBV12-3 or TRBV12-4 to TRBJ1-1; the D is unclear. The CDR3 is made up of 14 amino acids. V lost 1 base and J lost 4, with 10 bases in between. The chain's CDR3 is CASSLESFATEAFF. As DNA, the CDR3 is TGTGCCAGCAGTTTAGAGTCCTTTGCCACTGAAGCTTTCTTT.

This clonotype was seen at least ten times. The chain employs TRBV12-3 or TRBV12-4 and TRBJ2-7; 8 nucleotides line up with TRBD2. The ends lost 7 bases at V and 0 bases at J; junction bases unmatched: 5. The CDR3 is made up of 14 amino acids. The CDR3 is CASTGTRSSYEQYF. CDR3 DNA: TGTGCCAGCACCGGGACTAGGTCCTCCTACGAGCAGTACTTC.

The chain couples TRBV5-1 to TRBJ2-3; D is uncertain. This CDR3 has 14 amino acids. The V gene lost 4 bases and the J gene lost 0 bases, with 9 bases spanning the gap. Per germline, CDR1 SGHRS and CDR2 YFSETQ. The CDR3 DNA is TGCGCCAGCAGCCAGGTTGATAGCACAGATACGCAGTATTTT. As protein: CASSQVDSTDTQYF.